The sample holds a few counts of the clone carrying this T cell receptor (beta chain). Its antigen is undetermined. A universal primer site and UMIs were added as TCR cDNA was made by 5'RACE template switching. TCRdb reanalysed the 5' RACE reads using MiXCR and keeps one entry per CDR3 protein. The sample shows hundreds of thousands of distinct CDR3 sequences, approximately 21% of them seen only once. The data are from a study of T cells after yellow fever vaccination. Study-level points and caveats: Clones that expanded after primary vaccination mostly reappeared after the booster (roughly 96% CD4, about 91% CD8). A minor fraction of clonotypes spanned both CD4 and CD8 compartments. Sorted repertoires could include abundant contaminating clonotypes from bulk cells.

This specimen consisted of PBMCs, obtained 15 days after the yellow fever booster vaccination. The receptor's source is a man younger than 40 who received the YFV17D yellow fever vaccine.

The CDR3 loop reads CASSQHNEREYEQYF. In DNA form, the CDR3 reads TGTGCCAGCAGCCAACACAACGAGCGGGAGTACGAGCAGTACTTC. This chain uses TRBV7-2 with TRBJ2-7; 8 bases fit TRBD2. Germline CDR1 is SGHTA and CDR2 is FQGNSA. This CDR3 is 15 amino acids long. Trimming took 5 bases from V and 4 from J; bases not matched to a gene: 10. The full variable domain, its missing parts supplied by reference TRBV7-2 and TRBJ2-7, is GAGVSQSPSNKVTEKGKDVELRCDPISGHTALYWYRQSLGQGLEFLIYFQGNSAPDKSGLPSDRFSAERTGGSVSTLTIQRTQQEDSAVYLCASSQHNEREYEQYFGPGTRLTVT.